The 31 T cell receptor beta chains in this list originate from one sample, sequenced in a study of cytomegalovirus exposure and HLA in healthy donors. The PCR contained 60 Vbeta and 13 Jbeta primers. Clones were sequenced by immunoSEQ multiplex PCR, and TCRdb holds only the in-frame ones, with some missing. This sample carries under 200,000 clones, around 72% of them seen once, and the ten largest clones take around 2.5%. The sequencing input was PBMCs. These receptor sequences come from a female donor in good health and CMV-seronegative.

In this sample, this clone turned up a few times. This chain joins TRBV20-1 and TRBJ2-1; D ambiguous. The V end was cut by 2 bases, the J end by 8 bases, with 4 bases between. This CDR3 has 10 residues. CDR1 is DFQATT, CDR2 SNEGSKA, per germline (reference sequence). The CDR3 DNA follows: TGCAGTGCTAGATCGGATGAGCAGTTCTTC. Translating gives CSARSDEQFF.

V gene TRBV5-4 combines with J gene TRBJ2-7; the match to TRBD1 covers 8 bases. Trimming at V came to 3 bases and at J to 0 bases, leaving 8 bases not matched to a gene. Germline V gene data show CDR1 as SGHNT and CDR2 as YYREEE (reference sequence). The CDR3 is 16 amino acids. CDR3 protein: CASSSRDRRSSYEQYF. The DNA of the CDR3 is TGTGCCAGCAGCTCGCGGGACAGGCGGTCCTCCTACGAGCAGTACTTC. Together with reference TRBV5-4 and TRBJ2-7, the CDR3 gives the full variable domain: ETGVTQSPTHLIKTRGQQVTLRCSSQSGHNTVSWYQQALGQGPQFIFQYYREEENGRGNFPPRFSGLQFPNYSSELNVNALELDDSALYLCASSSRDRRSSYEQYFGPGTRLTVT.

This chain links TRBV28 with TRBJ1-5; 10 bases line up with TRBD1. This CDR3 spans 16 amino acids. Trimming cost V 3 bases and J 7 bases; bases outside gene matches: 9. CDR1 is MDHEN and CDR2 is SYDVKM in the germline V gene. The CDR3 spells CASSFRGTGDRQPQHF. The CDR3, as DNA: TGTGCCAGCAGTTTCCGCGGGACAGGGGACAGGCAGCCCCAGCATTTT.

This chain's CDR3 is CASSQDAREKPYEQYF. The CDR3 coding sequence is TGTGCCAGCAGCCAAGACGCGCGGGAGAAGCCCTACGAGCAGTACTTC. The V call is TRBV4-2, the J call TRBJ2-5; the match to TRBD2 covers 7 bases. The J call may not be correct, given that the DNA end is closer to TRBJ2-7. CDR1 is LGHNA and CDR2 is YNFKEQ in the germline V gene. The CDR3 spans 16 residues.

The table lists this clone with a few counts. The chain is built from TRBV28 and TRBJ1-5; D may be TRBD1 (5 bases). This CDR3 comprises 15 residues. The V and J ends lost 2 bases and 3 bases respectively, with 11 bases between them. The germline V gene has CDR1 MDHEN and CDR2 SYDVKM. Written as DNA, the CDR3 is TGTGCCAGCAGTTTAGGGCAGGGCTTCAATCAGCCCCAGCATTTT. Amino acids: CASSLGQGFNQPQHF.

The chain couples TRBV18 to TRBJ1-5; 9 nucleotides match TRBD1. The length of the CDR3 is 15 residues. V lost 0 bases to trimming and J lost 6 bases; unmatched junction nucleotides: 3. Germline CDR1 KGHSH, CDR2 LQKENI. The CDR3: CASSPPTGGGQPQHF. The CDR3 DNA is TGTGCCAGCTCACCACCGACAGGGGGAGGTCAGCCCCAGCATTTT.

This clone occurred a few times. The genes are TRBV28 and TRBJ2-7; possibly TRBD1 for D (5 bases). In germline, CDR1 is MDHEN, CDR2 SYDVKM. V was clipped by 6 bases and J by 0 bases, with 9 bases between them. The CDR3 has 13 residues. The CDR3 sequence: CASRRQISYEQYF. The CDR3 bases are TGTGCCAGCAGGCGACAGATCTCCTACGAGCAGTACTTC.

The chain links TRBV5-4 to TRBJ2-2, with 10 bases fitting TRBD2. Germline V gene lookup returns CDR1 SGHNT and CDR2 YYREEE (reference sequence). The CDR3 spans 14 residues. V shed 5 bases and J 7 bases; nucleotides not matched to a gene: 5. CDR3 nucleotides: TGTGCCAGCAGTGGAGCGGGAGGGGACGGGGAGCTGTTTTTT. This translates into CASSGAGGDGELFF.

This chain connects TRBV5-1 to TRBJ2-7; TRBD1 is a possible D gene (5 bases). The CDR3 extends over 13 amino acids. Germline CDR1 SGHRS, CDR2 YFSETQ. The V and J ends lost 4 bases and 3 bases respectively, with 11 bases between them. The CDR3 sequence: CASSPRTFYEQYF. The CDR3, as DNA: TGCGCCAGCAGCCCCAGGACATTCTACGAGCAGTACTTC.

The genes are TRBV7-2 and TRBJ2-5, with D uncertain. TRBJ2-7 matches the DNA end more closely, so the J call is doubtful. The CDR3 consists of 12 residues. Germline V CDR1 and CDR2: SGHTA, FQGNSA. The CDR3 DNA follows: TGTGCCAGCAGCTTCTCCTTCTACGAGCAGTACTTC. Protein product: CASSFSFYEQYF.

The chain joins TRBV18 to TRBJ2-4; TRBD2 matches 8 bases. The CDR3 covers 17 residues. Trimming took 5 bases from V and 8 from J; bases not matched to a gene: 17. CDR1 is KGHSH, CDR2 LQKENI, per germline. This CDR3 is CASSDMGGGPAKDIQYF. CDR3 bases: TGTGCCAGCTCAGATATGGGCGGGGGGCCCGCGAAAGACATTCAGTACTTC.

V usage is TRBV6-1 and J usage is TRBJ2-4; a possible D gene is TRBD2 (5 bases). The V end was cut by 6 bases, the J end by 0 bases, with 12 bases between. Germline V lookup: CDR1 MNHNS, CDR2 SASEGT. The CDR3 spans 15 residues. The CDR3 here is CASRGWEIAKNIQYF. The CDR3 nucleotides read TGTGCCAGCAGAGGGTGGGAGATAGCCAAAAACATTCAGTACTTC.

CDR3 protein: CASSDPRVRNEQFF. Written as DNA, the CDR3 is TGTGCCAGCAGTGATCCCAGGGTGCGGAATGAGCAGTTCTTC. The genes are TRBV6-1 and TRBJ2-1; weak D call: TRBD1 (5 bases). The CDR3 covers 14 residues. Germline-derived CDR1 and CDR2 are MNHNS and SASEGT. Trimming cost V 3 bases and J 7 bases, with 13 bases left between them.

V usage is TRBV7-9 and J usage is TRBJ1-4; weak D call: TRBD1 (6 bases). Germline V gene lookup returns CDR1 SEHNR and CDR2 FQNEAQ (reference sequence). The CDR3 is 17 residues long. Deletions cut 1 base from V and 5 bases from J, with 17 bases between. This CDR3 is CASSLGDLGQPNEKLFF. In nucleotides, the CDR3 is TGTGCCAGCAGCTTAGGGGATCTCGGACAGCCCAATGAAAAACTGTTTTTT.

This clone has only a few counts. The J gene is TRBJ2-1, the V gene TRBV13; TRBD2 aligns across 15 bases. Trimming removed 5 bases from V and 4 bases from J; junction bases left unmatched: 18. Germline CDR1 PRHDT, CDR2 FYEKMQ (reference sequence). This CDR3 region has 21 residues. The CDR3 nucleotides read TGTGCCAGCAGCACCCCAACGAGGAGAGGACTAGCGGGAGGGGGATACAATGAGCAGTTCTTC. It is translated as CASSTPTRRGLAGGGYNEQFF.

The CDR3 here is CASSLTGGYEQYF. CDR3 nucleotide sequence: TGTGCCAGCAGCTTGACAGGGGGCTACGAGCAGTACTTC. The chain combines TRBV5-8 with TRBJ2-7, with TRBD1 matching 8 bases. The germline CDR1 and CDR2 sequences are SGHTS and YDEGEE. The CDR3 consists of 13 residues. V was clipped by 1 base and J by 3 bases; unmatched bases: 0.

CDR3 in amino acids: CASSLGARKDNSPLHF. The CDR3, as DNA: TGCGCCAGCAGCTTGGGAGCGCGGAAGGATAATTCACCCCTCCACTTT. The chain joins TRBV5-1 to TRBJ1-6, with unresolved D. The ends were cut back, 0 bases at V and 5 bases at J, with 12 bases in the middle. The V gene's germline CDR1 is SGHRS and CDR2 YFSETQ. CDR3 length equals 16 residues.

The chain uses TRBV4-3 and TRBJ2-1; 10 bases are a match to TRBD1. V dropped 0 bases and J dropped 6; count of bases not matched to a gene: 8. The CDR3 sequence is 17 residues long. CDR1 LGHNA and CDR2 YSLEER come from the germline V gene. CDR3 sequence: CASSQDGMGQGFNEQFF. The CDR3, as DNA: TGCGCCAGCAGCCAAGATGGAATGGGACAGGGGTTCAATGAGCAGTTCTTC.

CDR3 DNA sequence: TGTGCCAGCACCCTGGGCGGCGGGGGTGGGGCCAACGTCCTGACTTTC. Residues: CASTLGGGGGANVLTF. This chain links TRBV5-4 with TRBJ2-6; 7 bases align to TRBD2. This CDR3 region has 16 residues. The V gene end was trimmed by 6 bases and the J gene end by 3 bases; junction bases not matched to a gene: 9. Germline V lookup: CDR1 SGHNT, CDR2 YYREEE (reference sequence).

This clone has only a few counts. This chain links TRBV18 with TRBJ1-4; 8 nucleotides line up with TRBD1. V was clipped by 3 bases and J by 8 bases; unmatched bases: 11. The CDR3 is 16 amino acids. Looked up from germline, CDR1 is KGHSH and CDR2 is LQKENI. This CDR3 reads CASSPPNQGAGEKLFF. DNA of the CDR3: TGTGCCAGCTCACCTCCGAATCAGGGGGCAGGAGAAAAACTGTTTTTT.

This clone was observed a few times. V usage is TRBV18 and J usage is TRBJ1-5; maybe TRBD1 (5 bases). CDR3 size: 12 residues. Germline lookup yields CDR1 KGHSH and CDR2 LQKENI. Trimming took 4 bases from V and 6 from J, leaving 7 bases between them. CDR3 loop: CASSRQGQPQHF. DNA of the CDR3: TGTGCCAGCTCACGGCAGGGTCAGCCCCAGCATTTT.

The gene calls are TRBV19 and TRBJ1-1; a weak D match, TRBD1 (5 bases). The V gene lost 10 bases and the J gene lost 0 bases, with 24 bases spanning the gap. The V gene's germline CDR1 is LNHDA and CDR2 SQIVND (reference sequence). This CDR3 region has 17 residues. DNA of the CDR3: TGTGCCATAAACCGGACCGACAGCCTACGTATGAACACTGAAGCTTTCTTT. Encoded protein: CAINRTDSLRMNTEAFF.

The chain combines TRBV6-5 with TRBJ1-5; D is uncertain. CDR1 is MNHEY and CDR2 is SVGAGI in the germline V gene. With 4 bases removed from V and 1 base from J, the gap between germline ends came to 11 bases. The length of the CDR3 is 15 residues. CDR3 sequence (DNA): TGTGCCAGCAGTTCCACCGCGTGGAGCAATCAGCCCCAGCATTTT. This translates into CASSSTAWSNQPQHF.

The V and J genes are TRBV7-9 and TRBJ1-1; 8 positions match TRBD1. Germline values: CDR1 SEHNR, CDR2 FQNEAQ (reference sequence). The CDR3 totals 16 residues. With 4 bases clipped from V and 0 bases from J, the junction kept 7 bases outside the gene matches. CDR3 in amino acids: CASSSQGAYMNTEAFF. The DNA of the CDR3 is TGTGCCAGCAGCTCGCAGGGGGCTTATATGAACACTGAAGCTTTCTTT.

The CDR3 DNA sequence: TGTGCCAGCACCACGGGACAGGGCTATGGCTACACCTTC. Residues: CASTTGQGYGYTF. The rearrangement uses TRBV6-1 and TRBJ1-2, with 9 nucleotides matching TRBD1. With V trimmed by 7 bases and J by 4 bases, 4 bases remained unmatched. The CDR3 totals 13 residues. CDR1 and CDR2 from the germline V gene are MNHNS and SASEGT.

J is TRBJ2-7 and V is TRBV7-8; TRBD1 matches at 8 bases. In germline, CDR1 is SGHVS, CDR2 FQNEAQ. This CDR3 has 15 amino acids. With 3 bases clipped from V and 4 bases from J, the junction kept 8 bases outside the gene matches. The DNA for the CDR3 is TGTGCCAGCAGCTTTCGCGGGACAGGACAATACGAGCAGTACTTC. Its translation is CASSFRGTGQYEQYF.

The chain is built from TRBV15 and TRBJ2-7; no definite D call. The CDR3 has 11 residues. Germline V lookup: CDR1 LNHNV, CDR2 YYDKDF (reference sequence). Deletions cut 4 bases from V and 3 bases from J, with 4 bases between. The CDR3 here is CATSNFYEQYF. CDR3 coding DNA: TGTGCCACCAGCAACTTCTACGAGCAGTACTTC.

The J gene is TRBJ1-5, the V gene TRBV2; TRBD1 agrees at 7 bases. The CDR3 extends over 15 amino acids. V gave up 6 bases and J gave up 1 base; unmatched junction bases: 6. Germline CDR1 and CDR2: SNHLY and FYNNEI. The CDR3 coding sequence is TGTGCCAGCAGCAAAGGGGGCAGGAGCAATCAGCCCCAGCATTTT. This translates into CASSKGGRSNQPQHF. Supplemented by reference TRBV2 and TRBJ1-5, the full variable domain reads EPEVTQTPSHQVTQMGQEVILRCVPISNHLYFYWYRQILGQKVEFLVSFYNNEISEKSEIFDDQFSVERPDGSNFTLKIRSTKLEDSAMYFCASSKGGRSNQPQHFGDGTRLSIL.

The chain employs TRBV9 and TRBJ2-1; 16 bases line up with TRBD2. Germline trimming cut 4 bases from V and 7 bases from J; bases unmatched to any gene: 17. The CDR3 is 20 amino acids. Germline CDR1 is SGDLS and CDR2 is YYNGEE. The CDR3 sequence is CASSPPGALGLAGGQNEQFF. In DNA, the CDR3 is TGTGCCAGCAGCCCACCCGGGGCGTTGGGACTAGCGGGAGGGCAGAATGAGCAGTTCTTC.

This clone was detected only once. The V call is TRBV5-8, the J call TRBJ1-5; a weak D match, TRBD1 (5 bases). Germline assignment: CDR1 SGHTS and CDR2 YDEGEE. V was cut by 0 bases and J by 6 bases, with 16 bases left in between. The CDR3 is 16 residues long. CDR3 DNA: TGTGCCAGCAGCTTGGCCTTTGGGACTTTCGGTCAGCCCCAGCATTTT. Its translation: CASSLAFGTFGQPQHF.

The chain recombines TRBV5-4 with TRBJ2-5; 8 bases are a match to TRBD2. J lost 5 bases, V lost 4 bases, and 19 bases had no gene match. From germline, CDR1 is SGHNT and CDR2 YYREEE (reference sequence). The CDR3 has 18 amino acids. The CDR3 loop reads CASSPGGSGISVRETQYF. The CDR3, as DNA: TGTGCCAGCAGCCCGGGGGGTAGCGGGATAAGCGTTCGCGAGACCCAGTACTTC.